The T cell receptor beta chain described here comes from a study of T cells in Graves' hyperthyroidism and ophthalmopathy. Notes on the study in general: Blood held most thyroid clonotypes expanded above 0.001 frequency.

Uncontrolled infection, other autoimmune disease, pregnancy and lactation each barred patients from inclusion. A note on this clonotype: Its target is unknown.

TCR beta CDR3 regions were amplified from RNA. The TCR CDR3 first-round RT-PCR relied on the HTBI primer set. TCRdb re-analysed the multiplex PCR reads in MiXCR, keeping a single row per CDR3 protein. Of 550,000 to 600,000 distinct CDR3 sequences in the sample, about 43% were seen once. Sequenced sample: peripheral blood or thyroid tissue (not recorded which). The sequence came from an adult woman with Graves' disease, either hyperthyroidism or ophthalmopathy (not recorded which).

CDR3 DNA sequence: TGCAGTGCTAGAACCTCAGCCTACGAGCATTTT. Protein: CSARTSAYEHF. This chain connects TRBV20-1 to TRBJ1-5; D remains unclear. The CDR3 is made up of 11 amino acids. Germline assignment: CDR1 DFQATT and CDR2 SNEGSKA (reference sequence). Trimming removed 2 bases at V and 14 bases at J, with 13 bases between.